Listed below are T cell receptor beta chains from one sample, sequenced in a study of T cell responses to AZD1222 COVID-19 vaccine. Here immunoSEQ multiplex PCR was the method, and the copy in TCRdb shows in-frame clones only, minus some. The table includes 180,000 or so clones, 90% to 95% detected once. Sequencing used peripheral blood, obtained 28 days after the second AZD1222 dose. The receptors shown here come from an adult who received the AZD1222 COVID-19 vaccine. The CDR3 runs from the conserved cysteine through the conserved F or W. The D gene is left open where the match is weak. Rows give clone size only sometimes, using once, few, many, or a class for an expanded clone.

len: 17; v_gene: TRBV5-1; j_gene: TRBJ2-7; abundance: NA; d_gene: NA; CDR3aa: CASSLDAIGQSSYEQYF; CDR3nt: TGCGCCAGCAGCTTGGACGCAATTGGACAGAGCTCCTACGAGCAGTACTTC
len: 14; v_gene: TRBV28; j_gene: TRBJ1-5; abundance: NA; d_gene: NA; CDR3aa: CASSALSGLQPQHF; CDR3nt: TGTGCCAGCAGTGCCCTAAGTGGTCTTCAGCCCCAGCATTTT
len: 13; v_gene: TRBV2; j_gene: TRBJ2-1; abundance: NA; d_gene: NA; CDR3aa: CASSESPGREQFF; CDR3nt: TGTGCCAGCAGTGAATCTCCGGGACGGGAGCAGTTCTTC
len: 15; v_gene: TRBV4-1; j_gene: TRBJ2-5; abundance: NA; d_gene: TRBD1; CDR3aa: CASSQPGQGFETQYF; CDR3nt: TGCGCCAGCAGCCAACCGGGACAGGGGTTTGAGACCCAGTACTTC
len: 16; v_gene: TRBV29-1; j_gene: TRBJ2-7; abundance: NA; d_gene: TRBD2; CDR3aa: CSVESPASGSIYEQYF; CDR3nt: TGCAGCGTTGAAAGTCCGGCGAGCGGGAGCATCTACGAGCAGTACTTC
len: 14; v_gene: TRBV7-2; j_gene: TRBJ2-7; abundance: NA; d_gene: NA; CDR3aa: CASSLGDAGYEQYF; CDR3nt: TGTGCCAGCAGCTTAGGGGACGCTGGTTACGAGCAGTACTTC
len: 16; v_gene: TRBV11-3; j_gene: TRBJ1-5; abundance: NA; d_gene: TRBD1; CDR3aa: CASVPVGDRDNQPQHF; CDR3nt: TGTGCCAGCGTACCCGTGGGGGACAGGGACAATCAGCCCCAGCATTTT
len: 16; v_gene: TRBV5-4; j_gene: TRBJ1-1; abundance: NA; d_gene: NA; CDR3aa: CASSLAGANVNTEAFF; CDR3nt: TGTGCCAGCAGCTTGGCCGGGGCAAACGTGAACACTGAAGCTTTCTTT
len: 11; v_gene: TRBV28; j_gene: TRBJ2-5; abundance: NA; d_gene: NA; CDR3aa: CASTIEETQYF; CDR3nt: TGTGCCAGCACCATCGAAGAGACCCAGTACTTC
len: 13; v_gene: TRBV29-1; j_gene: TRBJ1-1; abundance: once; d_gene: NA; CDR3aa: CSVEDRGLREAFF; CDR3nt: TGCAGCGTTGAAGATCGAGGTTTGAGGGAAGCTTTCTTT
len: 15; v_gene: TRBV20-1; j_gene: TRBJ2-1; abundance: NA; d_gene: NA; CDR3aa: CSASGGNDGRTEQFF; CDR3nt: TGCAGTGCTAGTGGGGGGAACGACGGGCGCACAGAGCAGTTCTTC
len: 12; v_gene: TRBV12-5; j_gene: TRBJ1-2; abundance: NA; d_gene: NA; CDR3aa: CASGPPNYGYTF; CDR3nt: TGTGCTAGTGGCCCCCCCAACTATGGCTACACCTTC
len: 13; v_gene: TRBV10-1; j_gene: TRBJ1-2; abundance: NA; d_gene: NA; CDR3aa: CASSPHKSYGYTF; CDR3nt: TGCGCCAGCAGTCCACACAAGAGCTATGGCTACACCTTC
len: 15; v_gene: TRBV4-3; j_gene: TRBJ2-7; abundance: NA; d_gene: NA; CDR3aa: CASSQDNSPPYEQYF; CDR3nt: TGCGCCAGCAGCCAAGATAATTCGCCCCCCTACGAGCAGTACTTC
len: 16; v_gene: TRBV7-2; j_gene: TRBJ1-5; abundance: NA; d_gene: TRBD1; CDR3aa: CASSPRDRGVGQPQHF; CDR3nt: TGTGCCAGCAGCCCACGGGACAGGGGCGTTGGTCAGCCCCAGCATTTT
len: 13; v_gene: TRBV3-1/TRBV3-2; j_gene: TRBJ1-5; abundance: NA; d_gene: NA; CDR3aa: CASSYSSLQPQHF; CDR3nt: TGTGCCAGCAGTTACTCCTCCCTACAGCCCCAGCATTTT
len: 11; v_gene: TRBV6-5; j_gene: TRBJ1-1; abundance: NA; d_gene: NA; CDR3aa: CASRETGEAFF; CDR3nt: TGTGCCAGCAGGGAGACGGGTGAAGCTTTCTTT
len: 15; v_gene: TRBV21-1; j_gene: TRBJ1-4; abundance: once; d_gene: NA; CDR3aa: CASSKGGNRAGKLFF; CDR3nt: TGTGCCAGCAGCAAAGGTGGAAATAGGGCGGGAAAACTGTTTTTT
len: 13; v_gene: TRBV11-2; j_gene: TRBJ1-4; abundance: NA; d_gene: NA; CDR3aa: CASSKDGVGKLFF; CDR3nt: TGTGCCAGCAGCAAGGACGGCGTAGGAAAACTGTTTTTT
len: 14; v_gene: TRBV4-3; j_gene: TRBJ1-1; abundance: NA; d_gene: NA; CDR3aa: CASSQDGGRTEAFF; CDR3nt: TGCGCCAGCAGCCAAGATGGGGGGCGGACTGAAGCTTTCTTT
len: 16; v_gene: TRBV2; j_gene: TRBJ2-3; abundance: NA; d_gene: NA; CDR3aa: CASSQVARIRLDTQYF; CDR3nt: TGTGCCAGCAGTCAAGTCGCCCGGATCCGGTTAGATACGCAGTATTTT
len: 17; v_gene: TRBV24-1; j_gene: TRBJ2-2; abundance: NA; d_gene: NA; CDR3aa: CATSDPMDPANTGELFF; CDR3nt: TGTGCCACCAGTGACCCCATGGACCCGGCGAACACCGGGGAGCTGTTTTTT
len: 17; v_gene: TRBV30; j_gene: TRBJ1-5; abundance: NA; d_gene: NA; CDR3aa: CACQPAGAGFSNQPQHF; CDR3nt: TGTGCCTGCCAACCCGCAGGGGCAGGGTTTAGCAATCAGCCCCAGCATTTT
len: 15; v_gene: TRBV4-1; j_gene: TRBJ2-3; abundance: NA; d_gene: TRBD1; CDR3aa: CASSQQQGITDTQYF; CDR3nt: TGCGCCAGCAGCCAACAACAGGGGATTACAGATACGCAGTATTTT
len: 16; v_gene: TRBV7-9; j_gene: TRBJ2-3; abundance: NA; d_gene: TRBD1; CDR3aa: CASRPLRDRGTDTQYF; CDR3nt: TGTGCCAGCAGACCTCTCCGGGACAGGGGGACAGATACGCAGTATTTT
len: 12; v_gene: TRBV12-3/TRBV12-4; j_gene: TRBJ1-1; abundance: NA; d_gene: NA; CDR3aa: CASSLFNTEAFF; CDR3nt: TGTGCCAGCAGCCTATTCAACACTGAAGCTTTCTTT
len: 10; v_gene: TRBV30; j_gene: TRBJ1-5; abundance: NA; d_gene: NA; CDR3aa: CAWSIQPQHF; CDR3nt: TGTGCCTGGAGTATTCAGCCCCAGCATTTT
len: 13; v_gene: TRBV18; j_gene: TRBJ1-2; abundance: NA; d_gene: NA; CDR3aa: CASSPSQAYGYTF; CDR3nt: TGTGCCAGCTCACCGAGCCAGGCCTATGGCTACACCTTC
len: 14; v_gene: TRBV7-9; j_gene: TRBJ2-1; abundance: NA; d_gene: NA; CDR3aa: CASSLLAAHNEQFF; CDR3nt: TGTGCCAGCAGCTTACTGGCGGCACACAATGAGCAGTTCTTC
len: 15; v_gene: TRBV15; j_gene: TRBJ1-5; abundance: NA; d_gene: NA; CDR3aa: CATSSGLTQDQPQHF; CDR3nt: TGTGCCACCAGCAGCGGGCTGACTCAGGATCAGCCCCAGCATTTT
len: 13; v_gene: TRBV12-3/TRBV12-4; j_gene: TRBJ1-5; abundance: NA; d_gene: NA; CDR3aa: CASSTDSNQPQHF; CDR3nt: TGTGCCAGCAGCACAGATAGCAATCAGCCCCAGCATTTT
len: 16; v_gene: TRBV11-2; j_gene: TRBJ2-7; abundance: NA; d_gene: NA; CDR3aa: CASSLGRDKPSYEQYF; CDR3nt: TGTGCCAGCAGCTTAGGGCGGGACAAACCTTCCTACGAGCAGTACTTC